This TCR beta chain was recorded in a study of technical replicates of blood from a handful of donors. Generated by immunoSEQ multiplex PCR, the TCRdb table keeps only in-frame clones and is missing some. The sample includes 65,000 to 95,000 clones, just over 90% of them seen just once. Trimming left V 6 bases short and J 9 bases short, with 9 bases between. The germline V gene encodes CDR1 MDHEN and CDR2 SYDVKM. The CDR3 is 11 residues long. This TCR derives from a human donor in good health. The chain uses TRBV28 and TRBJ2-1; maybe TRBD2 (6 bases). Specimen: T cells isolated from PBMCs. In DNA, the CDR3 is TGTGCCAGCAGGTGGGGGGTTGAGCAGTTCTTC. Its translation: CASRWGVEQFF.